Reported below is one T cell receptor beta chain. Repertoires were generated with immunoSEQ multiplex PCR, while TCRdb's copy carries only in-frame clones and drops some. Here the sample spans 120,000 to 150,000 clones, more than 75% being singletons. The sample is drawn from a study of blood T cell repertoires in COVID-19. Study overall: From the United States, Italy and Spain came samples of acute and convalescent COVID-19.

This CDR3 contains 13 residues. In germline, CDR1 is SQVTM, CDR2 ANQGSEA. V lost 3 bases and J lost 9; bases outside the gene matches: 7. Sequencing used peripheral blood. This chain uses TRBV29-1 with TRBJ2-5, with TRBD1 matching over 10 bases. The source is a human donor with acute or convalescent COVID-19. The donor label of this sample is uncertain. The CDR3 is CSVETGQGVAQYF. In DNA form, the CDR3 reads TGCAGCGTTGAGACTGGACAGGGGGTGGCCCAGTACTTC. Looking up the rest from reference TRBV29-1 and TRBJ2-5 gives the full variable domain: SAVISQKPSRDICQRGTSLTIQCQVDSQVTMMFWYRQQPGQSLTLIATANQGSEATYESGFVIDKFPISRPNLTFSTLTVSNMSPEDSSIYLCSVETGQGVAQYFGPGTRLLVL.